The 21 T cell receptor beta chains below all came from one sample that was sequenced in a study of response to subunit inactivated influenza vaccine. In TCRdb, the RT-PCR reads were re-called with MiXCR into one record per CDR3 protein. The table includes a few hundred thousand distinct CDR3 sequences, 12% to 15% detected once. The input for sequencing was PBMCs from blood, taken approximately 12 days after vaccination. The receptors shown here come from a man aged 50-59 years who received an inactivated influenza vaccine.

The sample holds a few counts of this clonotype. This chain joins TRBV20-1 and TRBJ2-7, with a weak D call TRBD2 (6 bases). The CDR3 covers 15 residues. From germline, CDR1 is DFQATT and CDR2 SNEGSKA (reference sequence). V gave up 3 bases and J gave up 4 bases, with 19 bases separating them. The CDR3 coding sequence is TGCAGTGCTAGGAAGAGGAGGAGGGAAAAATACGAGCAGTACTTC. Translated, it gives CSARKRRREKYEQYF.

The chain is built from TRBV29-1 and TRBJ1-3, with a possible D match to TRBD1 (6 bases). Trimming stripped 4 bases from V and 4 bases from J, with 14 bases between. Looked up from germline, CDR1 is SQVTM and CDR2 is ANQGSEA. The CDR3 is made up of 14 amino acids. Written as DNA, the CDR3 is TGCAGCGTTGGGGCAGGGGACTTCGGAAACACCATATATTTT. Residues: CSVGAGDFGNTIYF.

J is TRBJ2-1 and V is TRBV5-1; 10 bases are shared with TRBD2. CDR1 is SGHRS and CDR2 is YFSETQ in the germline V gene. V trimming: 0 bases; J trimming: 7 bases; junction bases outside the gene matches: 10. This CDR3 contains 17 residues. CDR3 bases: TGCGCCAGCAGCTTGGCCCCAGCGGGAGGGCCGGGGAATGAGCAGTTCTTC. The encoded protein is CASSLAPAGGPGNEQFF.

The chain has TRBV5-1 and TRBJ2-5; TRBD1 agrees at 7 bases. The germline V gene has CDR1 SGHRS and CDR2 YFSETQ. V lost 4 bases, J lost 2 bases, and 5 bases stayed unmatched. The length of the CDR3 is 14 residues. The CDR3 bases are TGCGCCAGCAGCGGGGGACAGCGACAAGAGACCCAGTACTTC. Translating it yields CASSGGQRQETQYF.

This clonotype was detected a few times. The chain couples TRBV7-2 to TRBJ2-3, with a possible D match to TRBD1 (6 bases). Trimming stripped 4 bases from V and 2 bases from J, with 13 bases between. The CDR3 contains 15 residues. From germline, CDR1 is SGHTA and CDR2 FQGNSA. The CDR3 is CASSWRQAATDTQYF. In DNA form, the CDR3 reads TGTGCCAGCAGCTGGAGACAGGCGGCCACAGATACGCAGTATTTT.

The rearrangement links TRBV11-3 to TRBJ1-1, with D possibly TRBD1 on 6 matching bases. Germline-derived CDR1 and CDR2 are SGHNT and YENEEA. V was clipped by 8 bases and J by 1 base, with 11 bases between them. The CDR3 totals 13 residues. The CDR3 is CASGRQENTEAFF. CDR3 DNA sequence: TGTGCCAGCGGGCGACAGGAGAACACTGAAGCTTTCTTT. Filled out from reference TRBV11-3 and TRBJ1-1, the complete variable domain reads EAGVVQSPRYKIIEKKQPVAFWCNPISGHNTLYWYLQNLGQGPELLIRYENEEAVDDSQLPKDRFSAERLKGVDSTLKIQPAELGDSAVYLCASGRQENTEAFFGQGTRLTVV.

The gene calls are TRBV7-2 and TRBJ2-2, with unresolved D. Germline values: CDR1 SGHTA, CDR2 FQGNSA. This CDR3 region has 14 residues. With 6 bases removed from V and 1 base from J, the gap between germline ends came to 9 bases. The chain's CDR3 is CASSYMGNTGELFF. DNA for the CDR3: TGTGCCAGCAGTTATATGGGGAACACCGGGGAGCTGTTTTTT.

CDR3 sequence: CASTPNTPGHPINPNQPQHF. The CDR3 nucleotides are TGTGCCAGCACTCCAAATACCCCCGGACACCCTATAAATCCGAATCAGCCCCAGCATTTT. The chain uses TRBV11-2 and TRBJ1-5; D possibly corresponds to TRBD1 (5 bases). Trimming pared 7 bases from V and 4 bases from J, leaving 32 bases between. The germline V gene encodes CDR1 SGHAT and CDR2 FQNNGV. This CDR3 comprises 20 residues.

This chain connects TRBV10-3 to TRBJ2-7, with D perhaps given as TRBD1 or TRBD2 (5 bases each). Germline lookup yields CDR1 ENHRY and CDR2 SYGVKD. Between the trimmed V and J ends, which lost 6 bases and 2 bases, there was a span of 14 bases. The CDR3 length is 14 residues. The CDR3 loop reads CAIRGEGLTYEQYF. CDR3 nucleotides: TGTGCCATCAGGGGGGAAGGGTTAACCTACGAGCAGTACTTC.

The chain couples TRBV24-1 to TRBJ2-1; the D gene is possibly TRBD1 (6 bases). The CDR3 covers 14 residues. From germline, CDR1 is KGHDR and CDR2 SFDVKD. V was clipped by 1 base and J by 4 bases, with 7 bases between them. The CDR3 coding sequence is TGTGCCACCAGTGATTTTGGGACATACAATGAGCAGTTCTTC. This codes for CATSDFGTYNEQFF.

This clonotype was recorded many times. The chain combines TRBV12-3 or TRBV12-4 with TRBJ1-5; D is perhaps TRBD1 (6 bases). V was shortened by 9 bases and J by 2 bases, with 8 bases between the two germline ends. This CDR3 has 12 amino acids. The CDR3 nucleotides are TGTGCCAGTAACAGGGGCAATCAGCCCCAGCATTTT. Its protein is CASNRGNQPQHF.

This clonotype was counted a few times. The rearrangement links TRBV20-1 to TRBJ1-6; 7 nucleotides agree with TRBD1. The V and J ends lost 3 bases and 17 bases, in that order; junction bases with no gene match: 10. This CDR3 comprises 12 residues. Per germline, CDR1 DFQATT and CDR2 SNEGSKA (reference sequence). The CDR3 sequence: CSASRGTGDFHF. The CDR3 region has the DNA TGCAGTGCTAGCAGGGGTACAGGGGATTTCCACTTT.

V usage is TRBV5-1 and J usage is TRBJ2-5; either TRBD1 or TRBD2 may supply D (5 bases each). CDR1 is SGHRS, CDR2 YFSETQ, per germline. The CDR3 is made up of 14 amino acids. V was pared by 4 bases and J by 3 bases, with 13 bases between. The chain's CDR3 is CASSTGRGEETQYF. The CDR3 bases are TGCGCCAGCAGCACGGGACGGGGAGAAGAGACCCAGTACTTC.

Note on this clonotype: A read error is possible here, since a much larger clone lies one base away. The chain recombines TRBV15 with TRBJ2-3, with 7 bases aligning to TRBD1. The germline V gene has CDR1 LNHNV and CDR2 YYDKDF (reference sequence). The CDR3 loop spans 15 amino acids. CDR3 in amino acids: CATSRGDRDTDTHYF. The CDR3 bases are TGTGCCACCAGCAGAGGGGACAGAGACACAGATACGCATTATTTT.

V usage is TRBV12-3 or TRBV12-4 and J usage is TRBJ1-2, with D unclear. V was cut by 6 bases and J by 1 base, with 15 bases left in between. This CDR3 has 15 amino acids. DNA for the CDR3: TGTGCCAGCAGCTCAGGAGGGAGTATTAACTATGGCTACACCTTC. It yields the protein CASSSGGSINYGYTF.

Ten or more counts support this clonotype. This sequence joins TRBV5-1 and TRBJ1-2, with D perhaps TRBD1 (5 bases). V was pared by 5 bases and J by 7 bases, with 21 bases between. The CDR3 covers 15 residues. The germline gives CDR1 SGHRS, CDR2 YFSETQ. CDR3 in amino acids: CASRGVTVAGSGYTF. The DNA for the CDR3 is TGCGCCAGCAGGGGAGTGACAGTCGCGGGTTCTGGCTACACCTTC.

In its sample, this clonotype was seen many times. The chain combines TRBV20-1 with TRBJ2-1, with D uncertain. The ends were cut back, 2 bases at V and 1 base at J, with 15 bases in the middle. Germline CDR1 DFQATT, CDR2 SNEGSKA (reference sequence). The CDR3 runs 16 residues. The CDR3 DNA follows: TGCAGTGCTAGACCAAGGACCCGTAGATCCTACAATGAGCAGTTCTTC. It translates to CSARPRTRRSYNEQFF.

This chain links TRBV24-1 with TRBJ2-1, with 9 positions matching TRBD2. Germline values: CDR1 KGHDR, CDR2 SFDVKD. CDR3 length equals 14 residues. Trimming took 4 bases from V and 8 from J; bases not matched to a gene: 5. CDR3 bases: TGTGCCACCAGTGACCAAGGGACTAGCTATGAGCAGTTCTTC. This gives the protein CATSDQGTSYEQFF.

This clonotype appeared a few times. This chain joins TRBV21-1 and TRBJ2-7. TRBV21-1 is described as a pseudogene. This CDR3 spans 15 amino acids. For the CDR3, the DNA is TGTGCCAGTATTTTAGCAACCCGGAGCTCCTACGAGCAGTACTTC. This gives the protein CASILATRSSYEQYF.

This clonotype was counted only a few times. The rearrangement joins TRBV16 to TRBJ1-2; D call uncertain. This CDR3 is built from 13 residues. V shed 4 bases and J shed 7 bases, with 13 bases lying between them. Looked up from germline, CDR1 is KGHSY and CDR2 is FQNENV. The CDR3 spells CASSREIHSGYTF. The CDR3 DNA is TGTGCCAGCAGCCGGGAGATTCACTCTGGCTACACCTTC.

This chain links TRBV28 with TRBJ2-7, with a possible D match to TRBD2 (6 bases). The CDR3 runs 14 residues. V dropped 6 bases and J dropped 3 bases, with 15 bases sitting between them. Germline CDR1 MDHEN, CDR2 SYDVKM. Here the CDR3 DNA reads TGTGCCAGCAGCTCCGGGACTGAACTCTACGAGCAGTACTTC. Its translation is CASSSGTELYEQYF.